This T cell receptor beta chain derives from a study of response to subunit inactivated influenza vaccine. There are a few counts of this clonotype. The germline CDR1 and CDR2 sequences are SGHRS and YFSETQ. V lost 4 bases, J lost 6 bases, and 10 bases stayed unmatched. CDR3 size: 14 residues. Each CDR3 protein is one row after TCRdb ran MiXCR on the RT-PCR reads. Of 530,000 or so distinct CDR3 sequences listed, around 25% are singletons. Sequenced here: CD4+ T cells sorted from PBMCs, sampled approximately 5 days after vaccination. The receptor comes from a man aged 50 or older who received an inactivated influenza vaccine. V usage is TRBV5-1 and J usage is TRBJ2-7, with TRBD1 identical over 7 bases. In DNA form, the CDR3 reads TGCGCCAGCAGCATAAGTGAGACAGGGTTCGAGCAGTACTTC. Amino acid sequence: CASSISETGFEQYF.